Shown below are 29 T cell receptor beta chains from a single sample sequenced in a study of OX40 agonist ivuxolimab in advanced cancers. Library preparation used the immunoSEQ multiplex PCR assay. The source is immuneACCESS, and TCRdb retained only in-frame sequences with V and J called. Part of the clones is not carried over; for the studies checked, unresolved V genes explain less than half of this, and the remainder is unexplained. The sample records about 90,000 clones, more than 70% of which are singletons. Roughly 0.22% of the sample is in the top ten clones. Here the sequenced sample was CD4+ or CD8+ T cells sorted from blood, taken in a trial of the OX40 agonist ivuxolimab. Receptors originate from an adult with an advanced solid tumor such as melanoma, head and neck, liver or kidney cancer.

This rearrangement joins TRBV2 to TRBJ1-5, with 8 bases matching TRBD1. With 4 bases clipped from V and 6 bases from J, the junction kept 8 bases outside the gene matches. Germline assignment: CDR1 SNHLY and CDR2 FYNNEI. This CDR3 comprises 15 residues. CDR3 residues: CASSGEQGGLQPQHF. As DNA, the CDR3 is TGTGCCAGCAGTGGTGAACAGGGGGGCCTTCAGCCCCAGCATTTT.

The V call is TRBV19, the J call TRBJ2-2; perhaps D is TRBD1 or TRBD2 (5 bases each). The V end lost 2 bases, the J end lost 4 bases, and 14 bases lay between the germline ends. This CDR3 has 16 residues. The germline gives CDR1 LNHDA, CDR2 SQIVND (reference sequence). The CDR3 loop reads CASSIMARAGTGELFF. The CDR3 DNA reads as TGTGCCAGTAGTATAATGGCCAGGGCGGGCACCGGGGAGCTGTTTTTT.

DNA of the CDR3: TGTGCCAGCAGCATTACAGTGAGCACTGAAGCTTTCTTT. Residues: CASSITVSTEAFF. The chain uses TRBV11-2 and TRBJ1-1; D ambiguous. The CDR3 is made up of 13 amino acids. CDR1 and CDR2 from the germline V gene are SGHAT and FQNNGV. The germline V and J ends were trimmed by 5 bases and 4 bases, with 11 bases remaining between them.

The chain recombines TRBV7-9 with TRBJ2-1, with D possibly being TRBD2 (6 bases). Trimming pared 7 bases from V and 4 bases from J, leaving 14 bases between. Germline CDR1 and CDR2: SEHNR and FQNEAQ (reference sequence). The CDR3 covers 14 residues. CDR3 sequence (DNA): TGTGCCAGCACGGCGGGGCATCCGTACAATGAGCAGTTCTTC. Translation gives CASTAGHPYNEQFF.

The chain uses TRBV4-3 and TRBJ1-4, with D hard to call. The ends were cut back, 4 bases at V and 6 bases at J, with 15 bases in the middle. The CDR3 contains 15 residues. Germline V lookup: CDR1 LGHNA, CDR2 YSLEER. The CDR3 sequence is CASSPGFHGDEKLFF. The CDR3 coding sequence is TGCGCCAGCAGCCCCGGATTTCACGGCGATGAAAAACTGTTTTTT.

This clone was seen a single time. The chain combines TRBV7-8 with TRBJ2-1; D is uncertain. Germline V gene data show CDR1 as SGHVS and CDR2 as FQNEAQ. The CDR3 extends over 11 amino acids. V lost 0 bases, J lost 8 bases, and 2 bases lay in between. The CDR3 protein is CASSLAHEQFF. DNA of the CDR3: TGTGCCAGCAGCTTAGCCCATGAGCAGTTCTTC.

V and J are TRBV6-6 and TRBJ1-1, with D perhaps matching TRBD1 (6 bases). Trimming pared 5 bases from V and 7 bases from J, leaving 20 bases between. Germline loops: CDR1 MNHNY, CDR2 SVGAGI (reference sequence). There are 15 residues in the CDR3. This CDR3 reads CASSDPRSQGFEAFF. The CDR3, as DNA: TGTGCCAGCAGTGACCCGCGGTCGCAGGGGTTTGAAGCTTTCTTT.

This clone was seen more than once but under ten times. This chain joins TRBV5-5 and TRBJ2-2; 8 positions match TRBD2. Germline V gene data show CDR1 as SGHKS and CDR2 as YYEKEE (reference sequence). This CDR3 has 14 amino acids. The J segment lost 6 bases and the V segment lost 1 base, leaving 2 bases of the junction unmatched. The CDR3 nucleotides read TGTGCCAGCAGCTTGCGACTAGCGCCCGGGGAGCTGTTTTTT. Its translation is CASSLRLAPGELFF. Complete variable domain (other parts from reference TRBV5-5 and TRBJ2-2): DAGVTQSPTHLIKTRGQQVTLRCSPISGHKSVSWYQQVLGQGPQFIFQYYEKEERGRGNFPDRFSARQFPNYSSELNVNALLLGDSALYLCASSLRLAPGELFFGEGSRLTVL.

V and J are TRBV19 and TRBJ1-1, with a weak D call TRBD1 (5 bases). V lost 6 bases, J lost 0 bases, and 5 bases lay in between. CDR3 length equals 12 residues. From germline, CDR1 is LNHDA and CDR2 SQIVND (reference sequence). DNA of the CDR3: TGTGCCAGTAGGGACATGAACACTGAAGCTTTCTTT. Translating gives CASRDMNTEAFF.

This sequence joins TRBV5-1 and TRBJ2-4, with D possibly being TRBD2 (5 bases). CDR1 is SGHRS, CDR2 YFSETQ, per germline. CDR3 length: 15 residues. The germline V and J ends were trimmed by 4 bases and 6 bases, with 17 bases remaining between them. The CDR3 reads CASSPDAGGGNIQYF. CDR3 in DNA: TGCGCCAGCAGCCCCGACGCGGGTGGTGGAAACATTCAGTACTTC.

The chain carries TRBV5-5 and TRBJ2-7; 11 bases agree with TRBD1. Unmatched junction bases numbered 9, after V lost 3 bases and J lost 7 bases. The CDR3 runs 15 residues. Germline V CDR1 and CDR2: SGHKS, YYEKEE (reference sequence). In DNA form, the CDR3 reads TGTGCCAGCAGCTCAACCGGGACAGGGGGTCGTGAGCAGTACTTC. Translated, it gives CASSSTGTGGREQYF. Full variable domain (missing parts from reference TRBV5-5 and TRBJ2-7): DAGVTQSPTHLIKTRGQQVTLRCSPISGHKSVSWYQQVLGQGPQFIFQYYEKEERGRGNFPDRFSARQFPNYSSELNVNALLLGDSALYLCASSSTGTGGREQYFGPGTRLTVT.

The CDR3 DNA sequence: TGTGCCAGCAGCTTCGGGCAGAACACTGAAGCTTTCTTT. Its protein is CASSFGQNTEAFF. V and J are TRBV11-2 and TRBJ1-1; D is unclear. Germline V lookup: CDR1 SGHAT, CDR2 FQNNGV. The CDR3 runs 13 residues. The ends were cut back, 3 bases at V and 1 base at J, with 6 bases in the middle.

V and J are TRBV6-4 and TRBJ2-7; D call uncertain. The V end lost 7 bases, the J end lost 1 base, and 14 bases lay between the germline ends. The CDR3 is 14 amino acids. CDR1 and CDR2 (germline): MRHNA, SNTAGT. The CDR3 coding sequence is TGTGCCAGCAAACCTACCCGGTGGTCCTACGAGCAGTACTTC. Translating it yields CASKPTRWSYEQYF.

This clone was counted a few times. This chain joins TRBV5-1 and TRBJ1-1, with D unclear. CDR3 length: 13 amino acids. Deletions cut 5 bases from V and 1 base from J, with 9 bases between. The germline CDR1 and CDR2 sequences are SGHRS and YFSETQ. This chain's CDR3 is CASREDPNTEAFF. The CDR3 nucleotides read TGCGCCAGCAGGGAGGACCCGAACACTGAAGCTTTCTTT.

CDR3 sequence: CASRAGQSNQPQHF. The CDR3 nucleotides are TGTGCCAGCAGGGCGGGACAGTCAAATCAGCCCCAGCATTTT. The chain recombines TRBV2 with TRBJ1-5; 7 positions match TRBD1. Germline-derived CDR1 and CDR2 are SNHLY and FYNNEI. The CDR3 has 14 residues. V trimming: 6 bases; J trimming: 4 bases; junction bases outside the gene matches: 6.

The chain uses TRBV2 and TRBJ1-6, with D uncertain. Trimming stripped 7 bases from V and 8 bases from J, with 9 bases between. The germline gives CDR1 SNHLY, CDR2 FYNNEI. The CDR3 consists of 12 residues. CDR3: CASKIRDSPLHF. The CDR3 DNA sequence: TGTGCCAGCAAGATAAGGGATTCACCCCTCCACTTT.

The chain has TRBV5-6 and TRBJ2-7; 9 nucleotides align to TRBD2. Germline assignment: CDR1 SGHDT and CDR2 YYEEEE. The CDR3 is 17 amino acids. Germline trimming cut 5 bases from V and 2 bases from J; bases unmatched to any gene: 14. The CDR3 DNA reads TGTGCCAGCAGGGATTTTAGCGGGGGCGCGGATACCTACGAGCAGTACTTC. Its protein product is CASRDFSGGADTYEQYF.

The V gene is TRBV14, the J gene TRBJ1-5, with D unclear. CDR1 is SGHDN and CDR2 is FVKESK in the germline V gene. Trimming stripped 3 bases from V and 2 bases from J, with 8 bases between. This CDR3 has 14 amino acids. The chain's CDR3 is CASSHRGGNQPQHF. The CDR3 DNA reads TGTGCCAGCAGCCACCGGGGAGGCAATCAGCCCCAGCATTTT. Full variable domain (remainder filled in from reference TRBV14 and TRBJ1-5): EAGVTQFPSHSVIEKGQTVTLRCDPISGHDNLYWYRRVMGKEIKFLLHFVKESKQDESGMPNNRFLAERTGGTYSTLKVQPAELEDSGVYFCASSHRGGNQPQHFGDGTRLSIL.

The V and J genes are TRBV21-1 and TRBJ1-4; the listed D gene, TRBD1, was not tested against the DNA. TRBV21-1 is a pseudogene segment. The CDR3 has 15 residues. DNA for the CDR3: TGTGCCAGCAGCACTGTCCGGGACATGGATGAAAAACTGTTTTTT. The encoded protein is CASSTVRDMDEKLFF.

The chain recombines TRBV2 with TRBJ2-7; 9 nucleotides align to TRBD1. CDR3 length: 14 amino acids. The junction had 7 bases not matched to a gene; V was cut back by 3 bases and J by 7 bases. The germline V gene has CDR1 SNHLY and CDR2 FYNNEI. This CDR3 is CASSDRTGVGEQYV. CDR3 in DNA: TGTGCCAGCAGTGATAGGACAGGGGTAGGGGAGCAGTACGTC.

The V gene is TRBV27, the J gene TRBJ1-2; no firm D call. Germline lookup yields CDR1 MNHEY and CDR2 SMNVEV (reference sequence). Trimming left V 3 bases short and J 4 bases short, with 9 bases between. The length of the CDR3 is 13 residues. The DNA of the CDR3 is TGTGCCAGCAGTTTTCGGGGAGCCTATGGCTACACCTTC. Translating gives CASSFRGAYGYTF.

The count of this clone is one. This chain uses TRBV7-3 with TRBJ2-3, with D perhaps assigned TRBD1 or TRBD2 (5 bases each). Germline V gene data show CDR1 as SGHTA and CDR2 as FQGTGA. V dropped 3 bases and J dropped 0 bases, with 16 bases sitting between them. CDR3 size: 17 residues. The CDR3 is CASSFVGDLSSTDTQYF. Here the CDR3 DNA reads TGTGCCAGCAGCTTCGTCGGGGACCTCTCTAGCACAGATACGCAGTATTTT.

The V call is TRBV2, the J call TRBJ2-1; D not certain. V lost 4 bases and J lost 0, with 13 bases in between. The germline gives CDR1 SNHLY, CDR2 FYNNEI. The CDR3 is 16 amino acids. Here the CDR3 DNA reads TGTGCCAGCAGTGGTCGTGGCGCCTCCTCCTACAATGAGCAGTTCTTC. Its translation: CASSGRGASSYNEQFF.

V gene TRBV19 combines with J gene TRBJ2-7; D perhaps matches TRBD2 (5 bases). The germline V gene encodes CDR1 LNHDA and CDR2 SQIVND (reference sequence). The V end lost 5 bases, the J end lost 5 bases, and 16 bases lay between the germline ends. This CDR3 is built from 14 residues. The CDR3 reads CASSPGRVGHEQYF. The CDR3 DNA follows: TGTGCCAGTAGTCCCGGGCGGGTCGGCCACGAGCAGTACTTC.

This clone was detected once. The chain employs TRBV14 and TRBJ1-3, with D unresolved. CDR3 length equals 16 residues. The V gene's germline CDR1 is SGHDN and CDR2 FVKESK. The V end was cut by 1 base, the J end by 4 bases, with 14 bases between. As DNA, the CDR3 is TGTGCCAGCAGCCAAGGTCGTCCAGCCCGCGGAAACACCATATATTTT. Translation: CASSQGRPARGNTIYF.

The rearrangement links TRBV19 to TRBJ2-1; 10 positions agree with TRBD2. With V trimmed by 5 bases and J by 9 bases, 10 bases remained unmatched. The germline V gene encodes CDR1 LNHDA and CDR2 SQIVND (reference sequence). CDR3 length: 15 amino acids. CDR3 coding DNA: TGTGCCAGTAGTGGCAGCGGGAGGGGAATAGGTGAGCAGTTCTTC. Protein: CASSGSGRGIGEQFF.

Only a few counts were recorded for this clone. The chain combines TRBV25-1 with TRBJ2-1, with D perhaps given as TRBD1 or TRBD2 (5 bases each). This CDR3 contains 16 residues. Germline V gene data show CDR1 as MGHDK and CDR2 as SYGVNS. Trimming took 3 bases from V and 4 from J, leaving 16 bases between them. As DNA, the CDR3 is TGTGCCAGCAGTGAGCCCCGCACAGGAGGATACAATGAGCAGTTCTTC. It encodes CASSEPRTGGYNEQFF.

The chain employs TRBV6-1 and TRBJ2-7; 9 nucleotides match TRBD2. V was pared by 0 bases and J by 2 bases, with 8 bases of the junction left unmatched. From germline, CDR1 is MNHNS and CDR2 SASEGT. This CDR3 is built from 17 residues. The CDR3 coding sequence is TGTGCCAGCAGTGAAGCGCTAAGTAGCGGGGGAACCTACGAGCAGTACTTC. Translation gives CASSEALSSGGTYEQYF.

The CDR3 loop reads CASSLEGWDSPFF. Here the CDR3 DNA reads TGTGCCAGCAGCTTGGAGGGTTGGGACAGCCCCTTTTTT. The chain employs TRBV5-5 and TRBJ1-4; TRBD1 aligns across 7 bases. The junction had 10 bases not matched to a gene; V was cut back by 0 bases and J by 17 bases. The CDR3 is made up of 13 amino acids. CDR1 is SGHKS, CDR2 YYEKEE, per germline (reference sequence).